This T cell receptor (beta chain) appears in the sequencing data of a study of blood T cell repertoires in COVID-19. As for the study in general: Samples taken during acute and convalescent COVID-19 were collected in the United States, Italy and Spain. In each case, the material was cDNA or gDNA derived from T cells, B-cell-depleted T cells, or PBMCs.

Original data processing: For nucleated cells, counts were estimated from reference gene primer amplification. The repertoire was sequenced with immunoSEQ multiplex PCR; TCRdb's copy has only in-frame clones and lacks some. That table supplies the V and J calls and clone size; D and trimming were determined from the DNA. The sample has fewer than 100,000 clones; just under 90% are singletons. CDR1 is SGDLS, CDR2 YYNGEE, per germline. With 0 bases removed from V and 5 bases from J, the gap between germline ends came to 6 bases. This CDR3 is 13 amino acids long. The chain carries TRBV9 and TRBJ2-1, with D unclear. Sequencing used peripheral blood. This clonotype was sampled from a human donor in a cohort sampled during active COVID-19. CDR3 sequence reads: CASSVVGDNEQFF. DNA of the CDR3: TGTGCCAGCAGCGTAGTCGGAGACAATGAGCAGTTCTTC.